The clone carrying this TCR beta chain was detected many times. The antigen remains unidentified. The CDR3 goes on 3 residues after the read ends, and that part is filled in from the germline J gene. This entry comes from a study of T cell clonality in common variable immunodeficiency. Study conclusions and caveats: T cell subpopulation sequencing would be needed to explain CVID clonality. Compared with healthy controls, CVID subjects showed increased TCRbeta clonality, mostly in about a third. Common variable immunodeficiency TCR beta sequences reportedly had fewer deletions and N-nucleotide insertions.

Donors gave roughly 4.5 to 8 ml heparinized peripheral whole blood. The ends lost 5 bases at V and 5 bases at J; junction bases unmatched: 4. The CDR3 is made up of 14 amino acids. Per germline, CDR1 MRHNA and CDR2 SNTAGT. The table came from immunoSEQ multiplex PCR; TCRdb's copy has only in-frame clones and leaves some out. The specimen has 45,000 to 55,000 clones, none found just once. This receptor was identified in a person aged 18 to 70 in good health. The rearrangement uses TRBV6-4 and TRBJ2-1; 9 nucleotides align to TRBD2. Sequencing was done on a sample of peripheral blood mononuclear cells. CDR3 protein: CASSFLAGNNEQFF. CDR3 bases read: TGTGCCAGCAGTTTCCTAGCGGGGAACAATGAG.